The following is a T cell receptor (beta chain) sequence with its context. This sample is drawn from a study of blood T cell repertoires in COVID-19. Original analysis: Estimated nucleated cell counts came from reference gene primer amplification. The repertoire was sequenced with immunoSEQ multiplex PCR; TCRdb's copy has only in-frame clones and lacks some. V and J calls and clone size are given by that table; D and trimming were obtained from the DNA. The data contain around 250,000 clones, 82% of them seen just once; the ten biggest clones take up about 5%. This clonotype originated in a man aged 35 to 55 who had been exposed to COVID-19. Sequencing was performed on PBMCs or T cells enriched from blood (not recorded which).

CDR3 DNA: TGTGCCAGCAACCGCCTTACAGGGGGAAGCGGCCAGCCCCAGCATTTT. Translation gives CASNRLTGGSGQPQHF. This chain connects TRBV21-1 to TRBJ1-5; TRBD1, the table's D call, was not compared with the DNA. TRBV21-1 corresponds to a pseudogene. This CDR3 has 16 amino acids.